These T cell receptor beta chains were read from a single sample in a study of blood T cell repertoires in COVID-19. Sequenced by immunoSEQ multiplex PCR; TCRdb stores in-frame clones only, minus some. The sample shows over 150,000 clones, about 85% of them seen only once. Source material: peripheral blood. These receptors were obtained from a woman aged 60 to 75 with COVID-19, enrolled during active disease. Each CDR3 is given with its conserved first and last residue. Each record gives: clone size, V gene, J gene, D gene, CDR3 DNA, CDR3 protein. The D gene is left open where the match is weak. Some rows have no size entry. The others give once, few or many, or a class for an expanded clone.

>NA|TRBV9|TRBJ1-3|NA
TGTGCCAGCAGCCCGGGGGGCGCCTCTGGAAACACCATATATTTT
CASSPGGASGNTIYF
>NA|TRBV24-1|TRBJ1-1|TRBD1
TGTGCCACTACAACCGGGACAGGGAAAGCTTTCTTT
CATTTGTGKAFF
>NA|TRBV7-2|TRBJ2-1|TRBD2
TGTGCCAGCAGCTTAGCAGCGGGGAGGTACAATGAGCAGTTCTTC
CASSLAAGRYNEQFF
>NA|TRBV7-2|TRBJ1-5|TRBD1
TGTGCCAGCAGCTCGGACAGGGCTTTAAATCAGCCCCAGCATTTT
CASSSDRALNQPQHF
>NA|TRBV11-2|TRBJ1-1|NA
TGTGCCAGCACGAGCGGACAGAGGGTTCGGACTGAAGCTTTCTTT
CASTSGQRVRTEAFF
>few|TRBV7-3|TRBJ1-2|TRBD1
TGTGCCAGCAGCCCCCGGGAGACAGGGACCGGCTACACCTTC
CASSPRETGTGYTF
>once|TRBV7-2|TRBJ2-4|NA
TGTGCCAGCAGCTCCGGGACTCCCAACATTCAGTACTTC
CASSSGTPNIQYF
>few|TRBV6-5|TRBJ1-5|TRBD1
TGTGCCAGCAGTTTACAGGGGGATCAGCCCCAGCATTTT
CASSLQGDQPQHF
>once|TRBV2|TRBJ1-1|NA
TGTGCCAGCAGGGAAACCAGGGATACAGGGGAAGCTTTCTTT
CASRETRDTGEAFF
>NA|TRBV5-1|TRBJ2-7|NA
TGCGCCAGCAGCTTGTTAACAGCTGTGTCCTACGAGCAGTACTTC
CASSLLTAVSYEQYF
>NA|TRBV18|TRBJ2-1|TRBD2
TGTGCCAGCTCACCACGAGGGGCGGGAGGCTCCAATGAGCAGTTCTTC
CASSPRGAGGSNEQFF
>NA|TRBV6-6|TRBJ2-1|NA
TGTGCCAGCAATAGGGGGCGGGACCGGGGCGAGCAGTTCTTC
CASNRGRDRGEQFF
>NA|TRBV5-1|TRBJ1-2|NA
TGCGCCAGCAGCCCGTGGGCGCAGGGTTCGGACTATGGCTACACCTTC
CASSPWAQGSDYGYTF
>NA|TRBV21-1|TRBJ1-3|NA
TGTGCCATCTCACGAGGGGACAGGGCCCTCACTGGAAACACCATATATTTT
CAISRGDRALTGNTIYF
>NA|TRBV3-1/TRBV3-2|TRBJ2-3|NA
TGTGCCAGCAGCCAAGGACTACGCACAGATACGCAGTATTTT
CASSQGLRTDTQYF
>NA|TRBV5-4|TRBJ2-4|NA
TGTGCCAGCAGTCCACAGGGAGCCAAAAACATTCAGTACTTC
CASSPQGAKNIQYF
>NA|TRBV4-2|TRBJ1-4|TRBD1
TGTGCCAGCAGACCGGACAGGAGATCTGAAAAACTGTTTTTT
CASRPDRRSEKLFF
>NA|TRBV2|TRBJ1-5|TRBD1
TGTGCCAGCCAAAGGGCGACAGGGGTTAGCAATCAGCCCCAGCATTTT
CASQRATGVSNQPQHF
>NA|TRBV11-3|TRBJ1-5|NA
TGTGCCAGCAGCTTTCGGAGACAGCCCCAGCATTTT
CASSFRRQPQHF
>NA|TRBV6-2/TRBV6-3|TRBJ2-3|NA
TGTGCCAGCAGTTCTGCAGATACGCAGTATTTT
CASSSADTQYF
>NA|TRBV10-3|TRBJ1-3|NA
TGTGCCATCAGTGAATCAGGGCCAGGAAACACCATATATTTT
CAISESGPGNTIYF
>NA|TRBV19|TRBJ2-2|NA
TGTGCCAGTAGTAGGCGGGCCGGGGAGCTGTTTTTT
CASSRRAGELFF
>NA|TRBV6-5|TRBJ1-1|NA
TGTGCCAGCACAACAGGGAGGAACACTGAAGCTTTCTTT
CASTTGRNTEAFF
>NA|TRBV3-1/TRBV3-2|TRBJ1-4|NA
TGTGCCAGCAGCCTCGGGTCCCTGTTGTCCAATGAAAAACTGTTTTTT
CASSLGSLLSNEKLFF
>NA|TRBV5-4|TRBJ1-2|TRBD1
TGTGCCAGCAGCATCCCGGGACAGACCTCCTATGGCTACACCTTC
CASSIPGQTSYGYTF
>NA|TRBV6-1|TRBJ1-2|TRBD1
TGTGCCAGCAGTGACGACAGGGCCCCCTATGGCTACACCTTC
CASSDDRAPYGYTF
>few|TRBV6-4|TRBJ1-3|NA
TGTGCCAGCAGGTTCCCGACTTTTGCTCTGGCAGGGGCTGGAAACACCATATATTTT
CASRFPTFALAGAGNTIYF
>NA|TRBV15|TRBJ1-3|NA
TGTGCCACCAGCAGCCCTCCTGGAAACACCATATATTTT
CATSSPPGNTIYF
>NA|TRBV9|TRBJ1-1|NA
TGTGCCAGCAGCGGACCTGGGGCGAACACTGAAGCTTTCTTT
CASSGPGANTEAFF
>few|TRBV19|TRBJ1-5|NA
TGTGCCAGTAGTCCTTGGAGCAGGGGCCCTTATAGCAATCAGCCCCAGCATTTT
CASSPWSRGPYSNQPQHF
>few|TRBV30|TRBJ1-5|NA
TGTGCCTGGAGTGTACAGGGACGAAGGCAGCCCCAGCATTTT
CAWSVQGRRQPQHF
>NA|TRBV11-2|TRBJ1-2|NA
TGTGCCAGCAGCTTAAGACAGCTTTATGGCTACACCTTC
CASSLRQLYGYTF
>NA|TRBV6-5|TRBJ2-2|NA
TGTGCCAGCACCGCGGACAGACGATACACCGGGGAGCTGTTTTTT
CASTADRRYTGELFF
>NA|TRBV11-2|TRBJ2-2|TRBD2
TGTGCCAGCAGCTTCCTAGCGGGGGTCACCGGGGAGCTGTTTTTT
CASSFLAGVTGELFF
>NA|TRBV5-1|TRBJ1-2|NA
TGCGCCAGCAGCTTGGAAGCGCAAGCTAACTATGGCTACACCTTC
CASSLEAQANYGYTF
>NA|TRBV3-1/TRBV3-2|TRBJ1-3|NA
TGTGCCAGCAGCCAAGCTGGGGGAGGACGAAACACCATATATTTT
CASSQAGGGRNTIYF
>few|TRBV27|TRBJ2-7|TRBD1
TGTGCCAGCAGTCCAGGGGACAGGGGGCAACGGCAGTACTTC
CASSPGDRGQRQYF
>NA|TRBV19|TRBJ2-2|TRBD1
TGTGCCACCAGGGACAGGGGGTGGAGGAACACCGGGGAGCTGTTTTTT
CATRDRGWRNTGELFF
>NA|TRBV18|TRBJ1-2|TRBD1
TGTGCCAGCTCTCCGGGACAGGGGGTTACAAACTATGGCTACACCTTC
CASSPGQGVTNYGYTF
>NA|TRBV5-4|TRBJ2-6|TRBD1
TGTGCCAGCAGCTTGGGACAGGGGTCTTCCGGGGCCAACGTCCTGACTTTC
CASSLGQGSSGANVLTF
>NA|TRBV25-1|TRBJ2-1|NA
TGTGCCAGCGGCTCTTCTCGCAGGGGGCGGGAGGGTGGTGAGCAGTTCTTC
CASGSSRRGREGGEQFF
>NA|TRBV11-2|TRBJ1-1|TRBD1
TGTGCCAGCAGCTTAGTCCACCCTGGGACAGGGACCACTGAAGCTTTCTTT
CASSLVHPGTGTTEAFF
>NA|TRBV12-5|TRBJ2-1|TRBD1
TGTGCTAGTGGTCGGGGACAGGGGGTTTCCTACAATGAGCAGTTCTTC
CASGRGQGVSYNEQFF
>NA|TRBV19|TRBJ1-2|NA
TGTGCCAGTAGTATTATGCAGGGGTCGGTCTATGGCTACACCTTC
CASSIMQGSVYGYTF
>NA|TRBV5-6|TRBJ2-3|NA
TGTGCCAGCAGCTTGATCCACAGGAAGCTAGATACGCAGTATTTT
CASSLIHRKLDTQYF
>NA|TRBV5-1|TRBJ2-1|TRBD1
TGCGCCAGCAGCTTAACACAGGGGGATCGGCATGAGCAGTTCTTC
CASSLTQGDRHEQFF
>NA|TRBV27|TRBJ1-2|TRBD1
TGTGCCAGCACCCCAACAGGGGCCAACTATGGCTACACCTTC
CASTPTGANYGYTF
>NA|TRBV9|TRBJ1-1|TRBD1
TGTGCCAGCAGCGTAGTGCACAGGGGGGACACTGAAGCTTTCTTT
CASSVVHRGDTEAFF
>once|TRBV18|TRBJ1-1|NA
TGTGCCAGCTCCTCGGCGGGGTCTGAAGCTTTCTTT
CASSSAGSEAFF
>NA|TRBV3-1/TRBV3-2|TRBJ1-1|TRBD1
TGTGCCAGCAGCCAAGGGGGACAGGGGCGGAACACTGAAGCTTTCTTT
CASSQGGQGRNTEAFF
>NA|TRBV2|TRBJ1-5|NA
TGTGCCAGCAGTGCTGGTCAGGGCAATCAGCCCCAGCATTTT
CASSAGQGNQPQHF
>once|TRBV7-9|TRBJ2-7|NA
TGTGCCAGCAGCTCCCAATACGAGCAGTACTTC
CASSSQYEQYF
>NA|TRBV5-4|TRBJ1-1|TRBD1
TGTGCCAGCAGCTTGACAGGGGCGAAAACTGAAGCTTTCTTT
CASSLTGAKTEAFF
>NA|TRBV14|TRBJ1-1|NA
TGTGCCAGCAGACCACAGAGCATGAACACTGAAGCTTTCTTT
CASRPQSMNTEAFF
>NA|TRBV14|TRBJ2-7|TRBD1
TGTGCCAGCAGCCAAGTGCGGACAGGTATTTACGAGCAGTACTTC
CASSQVRTGIYEQYF
>NA|TRBV11-2|TRBJ1-5|NA
TGTGCCAGCAGCTTAGTTACGGGGAGCAATCAGCCCCAGCATTTT
CASSLVTGSNQPQHF
>NA|TRBV10-1|TRBJ1-2|TRBD1
TGCGCCAGCAGTGGAAGCAGGGACAGTCGCTATGGCTACACCTTC
CASSGSRDSRYGYTF
>NA|TRBV25-1|TRBJ2-3|NA
TGTGCCAGCCTTTCCCCCGGCGGGTGGACGCAGTATTTT
CASLSPGGWTQYF
>NA|TRBV18|TRBJ1-2|TRBD1
TGTGCCAGCTCATCGCAACCCCAGGGGGACAACGGCTACACCTTC
CASSSQPQGDNGYTF
>NA|TRBV18|TRBJ1-5|NA
TGTGCCAGCTCCCCCGGTGGTAGCAATCAGCCCCAGCATTTT
CASSPGGSNQPQHF